This T cell receptor beta chain is drawn from a study of cytomegalovirus exposure and HLA in healthy donors. Study-level information: Earlier results showed roughly 120 million unique TCR beta sequences derived from 150 million to 200 million T cells.

Points from the study as a whole: Altogether, about 160 TCR beta chains were recorded as cytomegalovirus-associated. Later analysis associated a missense DCLRE1C variant with TCR beta V- and J-gene trimming. Most of the TCR beta V segments (in an earlier analysis) were productive either about 87% or about 30% of the time.

PCR involved 60 Vbeta and 13 Jbeta primers. TCRdb keeps only in-frame clones here, not all; method: immunoSEQ multiplex PCR. The repertoire includes 300,000 or so clones, about 83% of them detected once, and roughly 2% sits in the top ten. This clone was counted a single time. Its antigen is still unknown. This CDR3 spans 15 amino acids. The J segment lost 9 bases and the V segment lost 0 bases, leaving 5 bases of the junction unmatched. Germline CDR1 is SQVTM and CDR2 is ANQGSEA. The sequencing input was PBMCs. The receptor's source is a woman aged 40 to 50 in good health and CMV-seropositive. This chain connects TRBV29-1 to TRBJ2-1, with TRBD2 matching over 13 bases. The DNA of the CDR3 is TGCAGCGTTGAAGAACTAGCGGGAGGGCCGGGTGAGCAGTTCTTC. Translating it yields CSVEELAGGPGEQFF.